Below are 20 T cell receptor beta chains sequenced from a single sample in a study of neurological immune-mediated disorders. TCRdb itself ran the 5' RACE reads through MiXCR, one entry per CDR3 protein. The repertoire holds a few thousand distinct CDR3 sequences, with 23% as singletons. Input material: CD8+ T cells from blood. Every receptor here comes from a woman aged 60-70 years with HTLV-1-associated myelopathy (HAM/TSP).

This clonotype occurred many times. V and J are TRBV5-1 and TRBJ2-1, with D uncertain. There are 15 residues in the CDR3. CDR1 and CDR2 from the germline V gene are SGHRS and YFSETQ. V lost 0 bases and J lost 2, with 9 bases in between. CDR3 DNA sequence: TGCGCCAGCAGCTTGGAAGGCGGTGCCTACAATGAGCAGTTCTTC. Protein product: CASSLEGGAYNEQFF.

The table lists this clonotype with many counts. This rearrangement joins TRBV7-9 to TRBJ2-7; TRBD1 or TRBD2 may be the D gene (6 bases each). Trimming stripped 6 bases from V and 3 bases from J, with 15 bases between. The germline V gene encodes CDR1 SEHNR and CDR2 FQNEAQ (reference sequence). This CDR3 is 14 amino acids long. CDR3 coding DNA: TGTGCCAGCAGTGACGGGGGCACCAACTACGAGCAGTACTTC. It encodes CASSDGGTNYEQYF.

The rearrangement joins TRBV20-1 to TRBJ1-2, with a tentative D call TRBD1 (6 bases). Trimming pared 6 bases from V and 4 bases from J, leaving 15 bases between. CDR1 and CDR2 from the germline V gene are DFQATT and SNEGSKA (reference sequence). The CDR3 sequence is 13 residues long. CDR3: CSARDTLGYGYTF. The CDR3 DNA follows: TGCAGTGCCAGGGACACACTCGGCTATGGCTACACCTTC.

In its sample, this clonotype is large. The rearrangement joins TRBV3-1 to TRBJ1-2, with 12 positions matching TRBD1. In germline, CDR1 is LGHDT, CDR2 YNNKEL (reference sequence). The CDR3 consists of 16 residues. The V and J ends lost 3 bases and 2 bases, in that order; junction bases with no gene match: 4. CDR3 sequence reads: CASSHPGQGANYGYTF. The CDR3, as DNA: TGTGCCAGCAGCCACCCGGGACAGGGGGCCAACTATGGCTACACCTTC. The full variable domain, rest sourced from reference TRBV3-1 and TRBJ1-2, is DTAVSQTPKYLVTQMGNDKSIKCEQNLGHDTMYWYKQDSKKFLKIMFSYNNKELIINETVPNRFSPKSPDKAHLNLHINSLELGDSAVYFCASSHPGQGANYGYTFGSGTRLTVV.

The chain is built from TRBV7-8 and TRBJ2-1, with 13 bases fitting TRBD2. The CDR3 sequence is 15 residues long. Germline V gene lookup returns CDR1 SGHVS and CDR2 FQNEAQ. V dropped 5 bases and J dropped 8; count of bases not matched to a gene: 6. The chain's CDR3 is CASSPTSGRAYEQFF. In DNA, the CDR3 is TGTGCCAGCAGCCCTACTAGCGGGAGGGCCTATGAGCAGTTCTTC. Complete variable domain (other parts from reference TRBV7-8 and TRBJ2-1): GAGVSQSPRYKVAKRGQDVALRCDPISGHVSLFWYQQALGQGPEFLTYFQNEAQLDKSGLPSDRFFAERPEGSVSTLKIQRTQQEDSAVYLCASSPTSGRAYEQFFGPGTRLTVL.

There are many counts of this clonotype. CDR3 nucleotide sequence: TGTGCCAGCAGTTTAATCGGGGACACCATATATTTT. It is translated as CASSLIGDTIYF. This sequence joins TRBV12-3 or TRBV12-4 and TRBJ1-3; D remains unclear. V was cut by 2 bases and J by 8 bases, with 7 bases left in between. There are 12 residues in the CDR3.

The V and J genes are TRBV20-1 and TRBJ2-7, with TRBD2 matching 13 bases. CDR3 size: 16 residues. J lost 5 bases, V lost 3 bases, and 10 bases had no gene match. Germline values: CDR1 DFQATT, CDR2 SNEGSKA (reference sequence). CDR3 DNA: TGCAGTGCTAGCCCCCTACTAGCGGGGGGGACGGACGAGCAGTACTTC. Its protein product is CSASPLLAGGTDEQYF.

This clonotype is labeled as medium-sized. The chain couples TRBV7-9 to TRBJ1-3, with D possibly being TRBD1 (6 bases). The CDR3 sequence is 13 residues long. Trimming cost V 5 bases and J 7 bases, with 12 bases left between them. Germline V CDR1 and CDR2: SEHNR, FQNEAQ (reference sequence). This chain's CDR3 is CASSPPQGNTIYF. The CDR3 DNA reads TGTGCCAGCAGCCCCCCACAGGGCAACACCATATATTTT.

The CDR3 loop reads CASSQSVGKGGSLYEQYF. The CDR3 DNA reads TGTGCCAGCAGCCAATCGGTGGGGAAAGGGGGATCACTCTACGAGCAGTACTTC. The V gene is TRBV16, the J gene TRBJ2-7; D is perhaps TRBD1 (6 bases). Trimming stripped 0 bases from V and 3 bases from J, with 21 bases between. Germline CDR1 reads KGHSY; CDR2 reads FQNENV. The CDR3 is 18 residues long.

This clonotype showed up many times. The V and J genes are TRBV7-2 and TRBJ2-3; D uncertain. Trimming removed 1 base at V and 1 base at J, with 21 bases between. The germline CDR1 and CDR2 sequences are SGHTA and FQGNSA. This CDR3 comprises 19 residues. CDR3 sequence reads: CASSLDVMWGPDGTDTQYF. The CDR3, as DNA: TGTGCCAGCAGCTTAGATGTCATGTGGGGTCCTGACGGCACAGATACGCAGTATTTT. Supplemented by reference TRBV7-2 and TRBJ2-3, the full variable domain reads GAGVSQSPSNKVTEKGKDVELRCDPISGHTALYWYRQSLGQGLEFLIYFQGNSAPDKSGLPSDRFSAERTGGSVSTLTIQRTQQEDSAVYLCASSLDVMWGPDGTDTQYFGPGTRLTVL.

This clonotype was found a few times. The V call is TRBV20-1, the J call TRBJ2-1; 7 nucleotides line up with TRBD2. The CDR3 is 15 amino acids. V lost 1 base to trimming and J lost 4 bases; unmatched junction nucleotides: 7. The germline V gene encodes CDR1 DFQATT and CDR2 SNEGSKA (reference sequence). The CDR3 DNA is TGCAGTGCTAGAGTCGGTGAAGCGGGATACAATGAGCAGTTCTTC. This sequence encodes CSARVGEAGYNEQFF.

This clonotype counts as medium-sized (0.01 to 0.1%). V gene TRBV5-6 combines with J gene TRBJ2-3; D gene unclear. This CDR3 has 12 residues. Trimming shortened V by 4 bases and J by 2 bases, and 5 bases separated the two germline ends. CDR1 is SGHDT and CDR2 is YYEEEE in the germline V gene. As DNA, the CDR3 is TGTGCCAGCAGCCTAAACACAGATACGCAGTATTTT. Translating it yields CASSLNTDTQYF.

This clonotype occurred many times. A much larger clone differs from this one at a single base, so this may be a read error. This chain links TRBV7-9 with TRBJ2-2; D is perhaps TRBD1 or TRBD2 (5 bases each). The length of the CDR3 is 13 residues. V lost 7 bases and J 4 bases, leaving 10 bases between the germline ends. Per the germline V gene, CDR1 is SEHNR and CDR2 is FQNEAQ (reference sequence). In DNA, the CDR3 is TGTGCCAGCACCTTTGGGGGCACCGGGGAGCTGTTTTTT. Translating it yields CASTFGGTGELFF.

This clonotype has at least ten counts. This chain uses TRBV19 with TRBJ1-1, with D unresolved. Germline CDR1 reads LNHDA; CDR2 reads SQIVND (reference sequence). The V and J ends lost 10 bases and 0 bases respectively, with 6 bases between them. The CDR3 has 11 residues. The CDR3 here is CATQMNTEAFF. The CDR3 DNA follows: TGTGCCACCCAGATGAACACTGAAGCTTTCTTT.

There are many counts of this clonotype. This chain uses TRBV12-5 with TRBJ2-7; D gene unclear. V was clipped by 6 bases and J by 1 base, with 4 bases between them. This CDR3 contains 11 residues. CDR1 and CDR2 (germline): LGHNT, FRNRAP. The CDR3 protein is CASGWSYEQYF. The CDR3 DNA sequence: TGTGCTAGTGGCTGGTCCTACGAGCAGTACTTC.

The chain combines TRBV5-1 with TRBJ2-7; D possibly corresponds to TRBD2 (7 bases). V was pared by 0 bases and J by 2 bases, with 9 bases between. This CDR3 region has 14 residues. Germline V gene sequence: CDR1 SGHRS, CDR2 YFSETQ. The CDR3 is CASSLVGGAYEQYF. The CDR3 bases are TGCGCCAGCAGCTTGGTAGGGGGGGCCTACGAGCAGTACTTC.

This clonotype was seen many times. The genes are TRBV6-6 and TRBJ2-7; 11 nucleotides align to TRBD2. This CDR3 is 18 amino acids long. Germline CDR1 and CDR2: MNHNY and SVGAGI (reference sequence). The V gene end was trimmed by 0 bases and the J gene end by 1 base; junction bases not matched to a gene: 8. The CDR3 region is CASSYSSSGGQRSYEQYF. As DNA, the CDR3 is TGTGCCAGCAGTTACTCGTCTAGCGGGGGGCAGAGGTCCTACGAGCAGTACTTC.

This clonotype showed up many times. In DNA, the CDR3 is TGTGCCAGCAGCTTAGCGGGGGGGGGCTCCTACAATGAGCAGTTCTTC. Protein: CASSLAGGGSYNEQFF. The V and J genes are TRBV7-9 and TRBJ2-1; 7 nucleotides agree with TRBD2. V shed 0 bases, J shed 0 bases, and the junction held 2 bases outside the gene matches. Per germline, CDR1 SEHNR and CDR2 FQNEAQ (reference sequence). The CDR3 extends over 16 amino acids.

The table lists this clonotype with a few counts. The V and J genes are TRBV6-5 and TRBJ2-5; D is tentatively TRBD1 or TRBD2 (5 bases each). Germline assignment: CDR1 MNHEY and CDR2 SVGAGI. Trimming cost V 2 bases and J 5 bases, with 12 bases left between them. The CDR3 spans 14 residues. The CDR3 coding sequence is TGTGCCAGCAGTTACGGGTGGGGGTACGAGACCCAGTACTTC. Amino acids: CASSYGWGYETQYF.

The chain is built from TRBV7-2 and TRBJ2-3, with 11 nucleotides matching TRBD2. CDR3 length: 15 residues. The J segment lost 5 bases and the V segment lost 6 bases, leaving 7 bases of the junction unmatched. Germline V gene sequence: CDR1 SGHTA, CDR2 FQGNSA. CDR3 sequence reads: CASRVSGGAGDTQYF. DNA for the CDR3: TGTGCCAGCAGGGTTAGCGGGGGGGCGGGAGATACGCAGTATTTT.